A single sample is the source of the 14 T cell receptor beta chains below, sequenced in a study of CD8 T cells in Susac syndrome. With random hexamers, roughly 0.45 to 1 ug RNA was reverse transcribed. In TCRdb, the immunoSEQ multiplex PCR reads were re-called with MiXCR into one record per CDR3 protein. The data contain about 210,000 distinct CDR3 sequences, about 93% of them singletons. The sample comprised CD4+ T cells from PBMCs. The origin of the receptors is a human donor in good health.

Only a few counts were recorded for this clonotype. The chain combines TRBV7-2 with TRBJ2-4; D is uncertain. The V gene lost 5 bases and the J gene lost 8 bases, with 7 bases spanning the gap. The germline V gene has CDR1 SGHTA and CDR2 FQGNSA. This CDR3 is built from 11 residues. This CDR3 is CASSALDIQYF. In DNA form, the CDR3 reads TGTGCCAGCAGCGCGTTGGACATTCAGTACTTC.

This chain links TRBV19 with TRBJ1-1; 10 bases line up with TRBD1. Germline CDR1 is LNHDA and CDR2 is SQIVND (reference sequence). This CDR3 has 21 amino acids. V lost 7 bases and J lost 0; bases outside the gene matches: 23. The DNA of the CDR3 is TGTGCCAGTACCTCACGGTTAGGGTGGGACAGGGGACGAGGAATGAACACTGAAGCTTTCTTT. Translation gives CASTSRLGWDRGRGMNTEAFF.

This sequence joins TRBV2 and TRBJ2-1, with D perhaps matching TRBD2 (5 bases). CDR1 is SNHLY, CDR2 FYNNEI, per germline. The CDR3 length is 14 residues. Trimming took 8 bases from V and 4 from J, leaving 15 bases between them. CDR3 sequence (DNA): TGTGCCAGCTTCCGGGAACGGTCTTACAATGAGCAGTTCTTC. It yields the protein CASFRERSYNEQFF. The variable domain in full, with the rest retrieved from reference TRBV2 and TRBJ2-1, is EPEVTQTPSHQVTQMGQEVILRCVPISNHLYFYWYRQILGQKVEFLVSFYNNEISEKSEIFDDQFSVERPDGSNFTLKIRSTKLEDSAMYFCASFRERSYNEQFFGPGTRLTVL.

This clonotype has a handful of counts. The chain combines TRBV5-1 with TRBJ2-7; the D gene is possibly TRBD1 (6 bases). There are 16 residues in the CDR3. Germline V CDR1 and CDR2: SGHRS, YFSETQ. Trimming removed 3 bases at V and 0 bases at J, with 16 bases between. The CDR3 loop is CASSWGQLKNSYEQYF. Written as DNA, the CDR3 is TGCGCCAGCAGCTGGGGACAACTGAAAAACTCCTACGAGCAGTACTTC.

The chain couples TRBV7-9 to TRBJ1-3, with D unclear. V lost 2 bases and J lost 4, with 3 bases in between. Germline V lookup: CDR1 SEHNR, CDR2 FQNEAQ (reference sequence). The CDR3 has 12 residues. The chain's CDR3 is CASSLRGNTIYF. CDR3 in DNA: TGTGCCAGCAGCTTACGCGGAAACACCATATATTTT.

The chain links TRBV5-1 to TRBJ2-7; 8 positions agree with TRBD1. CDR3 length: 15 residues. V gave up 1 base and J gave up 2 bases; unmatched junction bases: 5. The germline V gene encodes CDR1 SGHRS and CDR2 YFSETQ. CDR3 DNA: TGCGCCAGCAGCTTGAGCACAGGGGGACCCTACGAGCAGTACTTC. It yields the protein CASSLSTGGPYEQYF.

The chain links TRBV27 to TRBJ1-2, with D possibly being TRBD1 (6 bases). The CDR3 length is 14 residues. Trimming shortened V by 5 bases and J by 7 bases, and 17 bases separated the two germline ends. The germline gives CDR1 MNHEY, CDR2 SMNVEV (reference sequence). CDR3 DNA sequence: TGTGCCAGCAGTGACCCTAGGGGGGTACGTGGCTACACCTTC. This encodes CASSDPRGVRGYTF.

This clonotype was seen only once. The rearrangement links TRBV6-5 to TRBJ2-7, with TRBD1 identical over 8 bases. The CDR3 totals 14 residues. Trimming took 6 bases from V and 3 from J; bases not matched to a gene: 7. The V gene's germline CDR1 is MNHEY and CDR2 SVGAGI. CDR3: CASSLDRAGYEQYV. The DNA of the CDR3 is TGTGCCAGCAGCTTGGACAGGGCGGGCTACGAGCAGTACGTC.

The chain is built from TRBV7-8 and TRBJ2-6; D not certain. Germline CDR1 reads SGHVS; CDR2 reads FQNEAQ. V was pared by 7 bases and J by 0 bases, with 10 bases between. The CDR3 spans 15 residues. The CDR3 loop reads CASTATNSGANVLTF. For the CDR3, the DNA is TGTGCCAGCACGGCCACCAACTCTGGGGCCAACGTCCTGACTTTC.

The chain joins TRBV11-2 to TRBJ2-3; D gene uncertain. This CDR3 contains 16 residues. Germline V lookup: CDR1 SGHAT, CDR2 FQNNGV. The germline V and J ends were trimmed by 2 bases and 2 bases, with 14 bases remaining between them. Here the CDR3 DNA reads TGTGCCAGCAGCTTAATTGGGCGGAGACCCACAGATACGCAGTATTTT. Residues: CASSLIGRRPTDTQYF.

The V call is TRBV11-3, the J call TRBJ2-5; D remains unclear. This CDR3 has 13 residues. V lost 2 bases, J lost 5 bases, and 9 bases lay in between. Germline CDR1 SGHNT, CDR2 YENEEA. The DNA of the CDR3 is TGTGCCAGCAGCTTATCGGAATGGGAGACCCAGTACTTC. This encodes CASSLSEWETQYF. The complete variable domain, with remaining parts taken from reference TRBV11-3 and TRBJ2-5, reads EAGVVQSPRYKIIEKKQPVAFWCNPISGHNTLYWYLQNLGQGPELLIRYENEEAVDDSQLPKDRFSAERLKGVDSTLKIQPAELGDSAVYLCASSLSEWETQYFGPGTRLLVL.

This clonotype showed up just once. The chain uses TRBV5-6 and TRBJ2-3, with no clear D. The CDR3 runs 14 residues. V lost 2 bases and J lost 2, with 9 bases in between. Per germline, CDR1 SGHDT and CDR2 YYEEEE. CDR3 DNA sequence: TGTGCCAGCAGCTTTCCCGGGCCCACAGATACGCAGTATTTT. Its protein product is CASSFPGPTDTQYF.

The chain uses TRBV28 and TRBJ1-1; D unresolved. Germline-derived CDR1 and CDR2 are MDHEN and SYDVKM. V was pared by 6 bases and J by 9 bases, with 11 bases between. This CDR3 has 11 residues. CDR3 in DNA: TGTGCCAGCAGAGCTCCCCGCAAAGCTTTCTTT. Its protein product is CASRAPRKAFF.

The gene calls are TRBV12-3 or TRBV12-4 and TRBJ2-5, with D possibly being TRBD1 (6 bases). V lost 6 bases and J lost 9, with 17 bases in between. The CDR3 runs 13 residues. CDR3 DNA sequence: TGTGCCAGCAGCCGGGACACCTCCTTGGCCCAGTACTTC. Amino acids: CASSRDTSLAQYF.